A selection of T cell receptor beta chains follows, all from one sample in a study of blood T cell repertoires in COVID-19. TCRdb's table, derived via immunoSEQ multiplex PCR, lists solely in-frame clones and lacks some. The top ten clones hold around 2.3% of a sample with more than 150,000 clones, approximately 90% of them seen once. The sample consisted of PBMCs or T cells enriched from blood (not recorded which). These receptors came from a woman aged 25 to 45 who had recovered from COVID-19. Both conserved end residues are part of each CDR3. A D gene is named only where the DNA matches it firmly. Part of the rows lack a size; the others show once, few, many or a class for expanded clones.

>TRBD1|-|TRBV19|TRBJ1-5
CASNPGQADWYGNQPQHF
TGTGCCAGTAACCCGGGACAGGCAGACTGGTATGGCAATCAGCCCCAGCATTTT
>-|-|TRBV7-3|TRBJ2-3
CASSSPNSDTQYF
TGTGCCAGCAGCTCCCCAAATTCCGATACGCAGTATTTT
>-|-|TRBV12-5|TRBJ1-6
CASGSNPRQINSPLHF
TGTGCTAGTGGTTCTAATCCCAGACAGATTAATTCACCCCTCCACTTT
>-|-|TRBV18|TRBJ1-3
CASSPGGAGLSGNTIYF
TGTGCCAGCTCACCAGGCGGCGCAGGGCTCTCTGGAAACACCATATATTTT
>TRBD1|-|TRBV4-1|TRBJ1-2
CASSTGTDSYGYTF
TGCGCCAGCAGCACCGGGACAGACTCCTATGGCTACACCTTC
>-|-|TRBV28|TRBJ1-5
CASSSLDSGNQPQHF
TGTGCCAGCAGTTCCCTCGATTCGGGCAATCAGCCCCAGCATTTT
>TRBD1|-|TRBV18|TRBJ2-1
CASSSTGTGQFF
TGTGCCAGCTCATCAACCGGGACAGGGCAGTTCTTC
>TRBD2|-|TRBV18|TRBJ2-1
CASSPGLAGAYNEQFF
TGTGCCAGCTCACCGGGACTAGCGGGGGCCTACAATGAGCAGTTCTTC
>-|-|TRBV3-1/TRBV3-2|TRBJ1-1
CASSQDRLTGLFTEAFF
TGTGCCAGCAGCCAAGACAGGCTTACTGGGCTTTTCACTGAAGCTTTCTTT
>-|-|TRBV28|TRBJ1-5
CASRPYSNQPQHF
TGTGCCAGCAGGCCCTATAGCAATCAGCCCCAGCATTTT
>TRBD2|-|TRBV11-3|TRBJ2-5
CASSGNAGAGRETQYF
TGTGCCAGCAGCGGAAATGCGGGAGCGGGGAGGGAGACCCAGTACTTC
>TRBD2|-|TRBV11-2|TRBJ2-7
CASSLVRESYYEQYF
TGTGCCAGCAGCTTAGTGCGGGAGAGCTACTACGAGCAGTACTTC
>-|-|TRBV3-1/TRBV3-2|TRBJ2-1
CASTRQGGGYNEQFF
TGTGCCAGCACCAGACAAGGGGGGGGTTACAATGAGCAGTTCTTC
>TRBD2|-|TRBV6-5|TRBJ2-3
CASSGLAGVTDTQYF
TGTGCCAGCAGCGGACTAGCGGGAGTGACAGATACGCAGTATTTT
>-|-|TRBV30|TRBJ1-2
CAWSVSMRVINYGYTF
TGTGCCTGGAGTGTATCGATGAGAGTTATTAACTATGGCTACACCTTC
>-|-|TRBV27|TRBJ2-2
CASSFSAGTNTGELFF
TGTGCCAGCAGTTTTTCAGCGGGTACGAACACCGGGGAGCTGTTTTTT
>-|-|TRBV11-3|TRBJ2-5
CASSLFGEETQYF
TGTGCCAGCAGCTTATTTGGAGAAGAGACCCAGTACTTC
>-|-|TRBV11-3|TRBJ1-5
CASSLGHNSNQPQHF
TGTGCCAGCAGCTTAGGACACAATAGCAATCAGCCCCAGCATTTT
>TRBD1|once|TRBV5-1|TRBJ1-2
CASSTDRVSGYTF
TGCGCCAGCAGCACCGACAGGGTGTCTGGCTACACCTTC
>-|-|TRBV7-3|TRBJ2-3
CASSLSTGRKSTDTQYF
TGTGCCAGCAGCCTGTCTACAGGGAGAAAGAGCACAGATACGCAGTATTTT
>TRBD1|-|TRBV6-2/TRBV6-3|TRBJ1-2
CASSYPGTGSYGYTF
TGTGCCAGCAGTTACCCCGGGACAGGCTCCTATGGCTACACCTTC
>-|-|TRBV19|TRBJ2-1
CASSSGTYNEQFF
TGTGCCAGTAGCAGCGGAACCTACAATGAGCAGTTCTTC
>TRBD1|-|TRBV7-9|TRBJ1-2
CASSPTGNYGYTF
TGTGCCAGCAGCCCGACAGGGAACTATGGCTACACCTTC
>TRBD1|-|TRBV6-2/TRBV6-3|TRBJ2-4
CASSYPRTGGNIQYF
TGTGCCAGCAGTTACCCTCGGACAGGAGGAAACATTCAGTACTTC